A single T cell receptor beta chain is shown here with its context. The antigen remains undetermined. The data stem from a study of OX40 agonist ivuxolimab in advanced cancers. Study-level information: At 0.01 to 10 mg/kg, ivuxolimab was administered intravenously to patients every 2 weeks. Of the participants, approximately 40% had some prior anti-PD-1, anti-PD-L1 or anti-CTLA-4 therapy, which was allowed.

Repertoires were generated with immunoSEQ multiplex PCR, while TCRdb's copy carries only in-frame clones and drops some. The sample records about 18,000 clones, just under 80% being singletons. Study outcomes and limitations: CD8+ T cells showed, on average, more clonal expansion than CD4+ cells.

Enrollment shut out patients with autoimmune disease history or systemic immunosuppression. Trimming stripped 7 bases from V and 3 bases from J, with 23 bases between. Germline V CDR1 and CDR2: SGHDT, YYEEEE. The CDR3 runs to 16 residues. This sequence originates from an adult with an advanced solid tumor such as melanoma, head and neck, liver or kidney cancer. This chain links TRBV5-6 with TRBJ2-7, with D possibly matching TRBD1 (7 bases). The sample in question was CD4+ or CD8+ T cells sorted from blood, obtained in a trial of the OX40 agonist ivuxolimab. The CDR3 loop is CASALSEGADFYEQYF. The CDR3 DNA follows: TGTGCCAGCGCCCTATCGGAGGGGGCGGATTTCTACGAGCAGTACTTC.